Shown below are 8 T cell receptor beta chains from a single sample sequenced in a study of blood T cell repertoires in COVID-19. TCRdb keeps only in-frame clones here, not all; method: immunoSEQ multiplex PCR. The sample records about 330,000 clones, about nine tenths being singletons. The specimen sequenced was peripheral blood. These receptors originate from a man aged 30-40 years with COVID-19, enrolled during active disease.

This clone was counted ten times or more. V usage is TRBV7-9 and J usage is TRBJ2-5; 8 nucleotides line up with TRBD2. The CDR3 spans 18 residues. V lost 5 bases, J lost 5 bases, and 19 bases stayed unmatched. The germline gives CDR1 SEHNR, CDR2 FQNEAQ (reference sequence). The CDR3 loop is CASSQGKLSGGLGETQYF. The CDR3 DNA follows: TGTGCCAGCAGCCAAGGAAAATTAAGCGGGGGCCTAGGGGAGACCCAGTACTTC.

CDR3 in amino acids: CASSLGPLTGELFF. The CDR3, as DNA: TGCGCCAGCAGCTTGGGGCCCCTTACCGGGGAGCTGTTTTTT. The gene calls are TRBV5-1 and TRBJ2-2; D not certain. V was trimmed by 0 bases and J by 5 bases, leaving 8 bases between them. The V gene's germline CDR1 is SGHRS and CDR2 YFSETQ. The CDR3 is made up of 14 amino acids.

The genes are TRBV18 and TRBJ2-7, with 9 bases aligning to TRBD1. V lost 1 base to trimming and J lost 3 bases; unmatched junction nucleotides: 1. Germline V lookup: CDR1 KGHSH, CDR2 LQKENI. CDR3 length: 14 amino acids. CDR3 protein: CASSPRTGVYEQYF. In DNA, the CDR3 is TGTGCCAGCTCACCACGGACAGGGGTCTACGAGCAGTACTTC.

The rearrangement joins TRBV7-3 to TRBJ1-1; D is unresolved. The germline V gene has CDR1 SGHTA and CDR2 FQGTGA. CDR3 length: 15 residues. V was shortened by 0 bases and J by 4 bases, with 12 bases between the two germline ends. The CDR3 bases are TGTGCCAGCAGCTTAACTAGCGTGAGAGGCACTGAAGCTTTCTTT. Translation gives CASSLTSVRGTEAFF.

This clone has only a few counts. The genes are TRBV5-1 and TRBJ2-3; D is undetermined. Per the germline V gene, CDR1 is SGHRS and CDR2 is YFSETQ. The CDR3 extends over 14 amino acids. Trimming took off 0 bases at V and 2 bases at J, with 7 bases between the two ends. CDR3 protein: CASSLVFITDTQYF. The CDR3 coding sequence is TGCGCCAGCAGCTTGGTATTTATCACAGATACGCAGTATTTT.

The chain is built from TRBV6-5 and TRBJ1-2; 7 positions match TRBD1. The CDR3 length is 13 residues. Trimming cost V 6 bases and J 5 bases; bases outside gene matches: 6. Germline loops: CDR1 MNHEY, CDR2 SVGAGI. CDR3 residues: CASSGTEFYGYTF. The CDR3 DNA reads TGTGCCAGCAGCGGGACAGAGTTTTATGGCTACACCTTC.

The chain joins TRBV2 to TRBJ1-6; tentatively, D is TRBD1 (5 bases). V was clipped by 6 bases and J by 9 bases, with 12 bases between them. The CDR3 runs to 13 residues. Looked up from germline, CDR1 is SNHLY and CDR2 is FYNNEI. The CDR3 sequence: CASSPQQGSPLHF. In DNA, the CDR3 is TGTGCCAGCAGCCCGCAGCAGGGTTCACCCCTCCACTTT.

For the CDR3, the DNA is TGCGCCAGCAGCCAAGTATTTCCGGGTTCCGAGCAGTACTTC. Protein product: CASSQVFPGSEQYF. The chain uses TRBV4-1 and TRBJ2-7; D gene uncertain. Trimming cost V 1 base and J 6 bases, with 13 bases left between them. Germline loops: CDR1 MGHRA, CDR2 YSYEKL. This CDR3 has 14 residues.